This is a list of T cell receptor beta chains from one sample in a study of blood T cell repertoires in COVID-19. Generated by immunoSEQ multiplex PCR, the TCRdb table keeps only in-frame clones and is missing some. The sample yields roughly 77,000 clones, 75% to 85% seen once. What was sequenced was peripheral blood. These receptors originate from a woman between 70 and 85 years old with acute or convalescent COVID-19. CDR3s include the opening cysteine and the closing phenylalanine or tryptophan. The order of the fields is V gene, D gene, J gene, CDR3 DNA, CDR3 protein. A D gene is named only where the DNA matches it firmly.

>TRBV6-1|TRBD1|TRBJ1-5
TGTGCCAGCAGTGAACGACAGGGTAGTTATAGCAATCAGCCCCAGCATTTT
CASSERQGSYSNQPQHF
>TRBV5-4|TRBD1|TRBJ1-4
TGTGCCAGCAGCTGGCCCGGGGACAGGGAAAAACTGTTTTTT
CASSWPGDREKLFF
>TRBV5-5|NA|TRBJ1-4
TGTGCCAGCAGCTGGGGAGCGGGACTCACCAATGAAAAACTGTTTTTT
CASSWGAGLTNEKLFF
>TRBV7-2|NA|TRBJ1-3
TGTGCCAGCAGCGCCTGGGAGTCCTCTGGAAACACCATATATTTT
CASSAWESSGNTIYF
>TRBV6-2/TRBV6-3|NA|TRBJ2-1
TGTGCCAGCAGTTACTCGGGCGGGGGCCCCGGTGAGCAGTTCTTC
CASSYSGGGPGEQFF
>TRBV7-8|NA|TRBJ2-4
TGTGCCAGCATGGCGGGGGCCAAAAACATTCAGTACTTC
CASMAGAKNIQYF
>TRBV9|NA|TRBJ1-2
TGTGCCAGCAGCCCGATGACAGGCCTCTATGGCTACACCTTC
CASSPMTGLYGYTF
>TRBV6-6|NA|TRBJ2-7
TGTGCCAGCAGTATTTCGGACAGCTTCTACGAGCAGTACTTC
CASSISDSFYEQYF
>TRBV5-1|NA|TRBJ2-1
TGCGCCAGCAGCTTGGCACAGACGTTCAATGAGCAGTTCTTC
CASSLAQTFNEQFF
>TRBV18|NA|TRBJ2-3
TGTGCCAGCTCACCAGGGCGGGCCACTAGCACAGATACGCAGTATTTT
CASSPGRATSTDTQYF